The 29 T cell receptor beta chains below all came from one sample that was sequenced in a study of cytomegalovirus exposure and HLA in healthy donors. The primer mix had 60 Vbeta and 13 Jbeta primers. Measured with immunoSEQ multiplex PCR; TCRdb has only the in-frame clones, and not every one. The sample holds over 150,000 clones, roughly two thirds seen once. Input material: PBMCs. The receptors originated from a woman aged 40 to 50 in good health and CMV-seropositive.

The chain uses TRBV18 and TRBJ2-7, with 8 bases matching TRBD1. CDR1 KGHSH and CDR2 LQKENI come from the germline V gene. The CDR3 spans 15 residues. The V segment lost 5 bases and the J segment 3 bases; nucleotides outside the gene matches: 9. CDR3 sequence (DNA): TGTGCCAGCTCAGAACAGGGGGAGAATCTCTACGAGCAGTACTTC. Translating gives CASSEQGENLYEQYF.

V is TRBV5-1 and J is TRBJ1-1; no firm D call. V lost 0 bases and J lost 7, with 7 bases in between. The CDR3 loop spans 12 amino acids. Germline assignment: CDR1 SGHRS and CDR2 YFSETQ. CDR3: CASSLDFGEAFF. CDR3 DNA sequence: TGCGCCAGCAGCTTGGACTTCGGTGAAGCTTTCTTT.

The chain uses TRBV19 and TRBJ1-1; 7 bases line up with TRBD1. V lost 4 bases, J lost 1 base, and 0 bases stayed unmatched. Per germline, CDR1 LNHDA and CDR2 SQIVND (reference sequence). The CDR3 is made up of 13 amino acids. The CDR3 sequence is CASSRTGNTEAFF. CDR3 DNA sequence: TGTGCCAGTAGTAGGACAGGGAACACTGAAGCTTTCTTT.

The V call is TRBV5-6, the J call TRBJ2-1, with D maybe TRBD2 (5 bases). V lost 6 bases and J 7 bases, leaving 17 bases between the germline ends. Germline CDR1 and CDR2: SGHDT and YYEEEE. The CDR3 is 14 residues long. The CDR3 DNA sequence: TGTGCCAGCAAGAGGGAAGGGCGTCGGAATGAGCAGTTCTTC. Protein sequence: CASKREGRRNEQFF.

This clone was picked up a small number of times. The final CDR3 position lacks the conserved phenylalanine or tryptophan, pointing to a likely read error. Because the CDR3's place on the DNA is in doubt, the DNA is left out and the CDR3 is given as listed by TCRdb. The V call is TRBV5-6, the J call TRBJ2-7; the listed D gene, TRBD1, was not tested against the DNA. Germline CDR1 reads SGHDT; CDR2 reads YYEEEE. The CDR3 is 11 residues long, ends included. This CDR3 is CASSLVGQTPS.

The V call is TRBV5-1, the J call TRBJ1-1, with D possibly TRBD1 on 6 matching bases. The V and J ends lost 0 bases and 2 bases respectively, with 8 bases between them. This CDR3 spans 14 amino acids. CDR1 SGHRS and CDR2 YFSETQ come from the germline V gene. The CDR3 DNA reads TGCGCCAGCAGCTTGGGGACAGTCAACACTGAAGCTTTCTTT. Protein sequence: CASSLGTVNTEAFF.

J is TRBJ2-7 and V is TRBV9; 12 positions match TRBD2. The CDR3 is 15 amino acids. The germline V gene encodes CDR1 SGDLS and CDR2 YYNGEE. Trimming at V came to 0 bases and at J to 2 bases, leaving 0 bases not matched to a gene. CDR3 in DNA: TGTGCCAGCAGCGTAGGGACTAGCGGGGCCTACGAGCAGTACTTC. Its translation is CASSVGTSGAYEQYF.

V is TRBV28 and J is TRBJ1-2, with 9 nucleotides matching TRBD1. The CDR3 consists of 13 residues. J gave up 7 bases and V 6 bases, and 6 bases lay outside the gene matches. The germline V gene encodes CDR1 MDHEN and CDR2 SYDVKM. The CDR3 DNA is TGTGCCAGCAGGTGGGACAGGGATTTTGGCTACACCTTC. The encoded protein is CASRWDRDFGYTF.

This clone occurred a few times. The chain carries TRBV2 and TRBJ2-2, with 8 bases matching TRBD1. This CDR3 has 15 residues. V dropped 7 bases and J dropped 7; count of bases not matched to a gene: 11. Germline lookup yields CDR1 SNHLY and CDR2 FYNNEI. CDR3 nucleotides: TGTGCCAGCACTCGGCAGGGGGCGAATCTCGGGGAGCTGTTTTTT. Its translation is CASTRQGANLGELFF.

The V and J genes are TRBV12-5 and TRBJ1-1, with no clear D. Germline CDR1 is LGHNT and CDR2 is FRNRAP. The V and J ends lost 3 bases and 1 base respectively, with 12 bases between them. This CDR3 spans 15 amino acids. CDR3 in amino acids: CASGFSPTKNTEAFF. The CDR3, as DNA: TGTGCTAGTGGTTTCTCCCCAACAAAGAACACTGAAGCTTTCTTT.

This clone appeared a single time. The chain joins TRBV10-1 to TRBJ2-7; 14 bases are shared with TRBD2. This CDR3 spans 15 amino acids. Per germline, CDR1 WNHNN and CDR2 SYGVQD (reference sequence). Trimming at V came to 5 bases and at J to 4 bases, leaving 4 bases not matched to a gene. In DNA form, the CDR3 reads TGCGCCAGCAGTCGGGGACTAGCGGGAGTGTACGAGCAGTACTTC. This gives the protein CASSRGLAGVYEQYF.

This clone was seen only once. This chain links TRBV19 with TRBJ1-2; D gene unclear. This CDR3 comprises 16 residues. V was shortened by 6 bases and J by 2 bases, with 19 bases between the two germline ends. The germline V gene encodes CDR1 LNHDA and CDR2 SQIVND (reference sequence). CDR3 nucleotides: TGTGCCAGTAGCACCAGGTTTGACGGCGCGAACTATGGCTACACCTTC. Protein: CASSTRFDGANYGYTF.

This sequence joins TRBV5-8 and TRBJ1-1; 8 bases fit TRBD1. The junction had 9 bases not matched to a gene; V was cut back by 1 base and J by 4 bases. The germline V gene has CDR1 SGHTS and CDR2 YDEGEE. The CDR3 is 16 residues long. The CDR3, as DNA: TGTGCCAGCAGCTTGAATCAGGGGGCGTTTGTCACTGAAGCTTTCTTT. Translated, it gives CASSLNQGAFVTEAFF.

The J gene is TRBJ1-2, the V gene TRBV7-8, with no clear D. The V end was cut by 5 bases, the J end by 7 bases, with 17 bases between. This CDR3 is built from 14 residues. Germline V gene lookup returns CDR1 SGHVS and CDR2 FQNEAQ. The CDR3 DNA is TGTGCCAGCAGCCCCCGACTCCCCGAAGGTGGCTACACCTTC. Its protein product is CASSPRLPEGGYTF.

CDR3 sequence reads: CATSRDKRGSRGQVPNTEAFF. As DNA, the CDR3 is TGTGCCACCAGCAGAGATAAGCGAGGGTCGAGGGGGCAAGTTCCGAACACTGAAGCTTTCTTT. This chain connects TRBV15 to TRBJ1-1; 7 nucleotides line up with TRBD1. Per germline, CDR1 LNHNV and CDR2 YYDKDF (reference sequence). The CDR3 consists of 21 residues. V trimming: 0 bases; J trimming: 1 base; junction bases outside the gene matches: 20.

The V and J genes are TRBV7-2 and TRBJ2-7, with 8 bases fitting TRBD2. V was clipped by 4 bases and J by 3 bases; unmatched bases: 8. The CDR3 totals 15 residues. Germline values: CDR1 SGHTA, CDR2 FQGNSA. The DNA for the CDR3 is TGTGCCAGCAGCTCCTTGGGGAGCGGGGGCTACGAGCAGTACTTC. As protein: CASSSLGSGGYEQYF.

This chain uses TRBV5-4 with TRBJ1-1; the D gene is possibly TRBD1 (5 bases). The CDR3 sequence is 15 residues long. Trimming cost V 0 bases and J 2 bases, with 11 bases left between them. The germline gives CDR1 SGHNT, CDR2 YYREEE (reference sequence). The CDR3 loop reads CASSLGQGGNTEAFF. The CDR3 DNA is TGTGCCAGCAGCTTGGGGCAGGGTGGAAACACTGAAGCTTTCTTT. The full variable domain, rest sourced from reference TRBV5-4 and TRBJ1-1, is ETGVTQSPTHLIKTRGQQVTLRCSSQSGHNTVSWYQQALGQGPQFIFQYYREEENGRGNFPPRFSGLQFPNYSSELNVNALELDDSALYLCASSLGQGGNTEAFFGQGTRLTVV.

V usage is TRBV9 and J usage is TRBJ2-1, with TRBD1 identical over 8 bases. The CDR3 totals 16 residues. J gave up 5 bases and V 3 bases, and 10 bases lay outside the gene matches. Germline assignment: CDR1 SGDLS and CDR2 YYNGEE. The CDR3 region has the DNA TGTGCCAGCAGCGCACAAGGGGACAGGAGCAACAATGAGCAGTTCTTC. Protein product: CASSAQGDRSNNEQFF.

The V and J genes are TRBV29-1 and TRBJ2-7; 9 bases fit TRBD2. The ends lost 3 bases at V and 0 bases at J; junction bases unmatched: 0. Per germline, CDR1 SQVTM and CDR2 ANQGSEA. The CDR3 extends over 13 amino acids. The CDR3 loop is CSVETSGSYEQYF. The CDR3 nucleotides are TGCAGCGTTGAGACTAGCGGCTCCTACGAGCAGTACTTC.

The chain couples TRBV6-4 to TRBJ2-2; 9 positions match TRBD2. Per the germline V gene, CDR1 is MRHNA and CDR2 is SNTAGT. Trimming removed 5 bases from V and 5 bases from J; junction bases left unmatched: 6. The CDR3 runs to 15 residues. In DNA, the CDR3 is TGTGCCAGCAGTCGTAGCGGGGGAGTTACCGGGGAGCTGTTTTTT. It specifies CASSRSGGVTGELFF.

The chain joins TRBV6-5 to TRBJ2-7; TRBD2 might be the D (5 bases). V was shortened by 8 bases and J by 3 bases, with 11 bases between the two germline ends. Looked up from germline, CDR1 is MNHEY and CDR2 is SVGAGI. This CDR3 has 12 residues. CDR3 residues: CASFGMFYEQYF. The CDR3 DNA reads as TGTGCCAGCTTCGGGATGTTCTACGAGCAGTACTTC.

Here the CDR3 reads CASSQDFGEQFF. The CDR3 DNA sequence: TGTGCCAGCAGCCAAGATTTCGGTGAGCAGTTCTTC. The genes are TRBV4-2 and TRBJ2-1; the D is unclear. V was cut by 0 bases and J by 9 bases, with 6 bases left in between. Looked up from germline, CDR1 is LGHNA and CDR2 is YNFKEQ. The CDR3 extends over 12 amino acids.

Here the CDR3 reads CASSQGRGKTEAFF. DNA of the CDR3: TGCGCCAGCAGCCAGGGTCGGGGGAAGACTGAAGCTTTCTTT. The chain has TRBV5-1 and TRBJ1-1; possibly TRBD1 for D (5 bases). The V end was cut by 4 bases, the J end by 5 bases, with 15 bases between. This CDR3 has 14 amino acids. Germline V lookup: CDR1 SGHRS, CDR2 YFSETQ. Full variable domain (missing parts from reference TRBV5-1 and TRBJ1-1): KAGVTQTPRYLIKTRGQQVTLSCSPISGHRSVSWYQQTPGQGLQFLFEYFSETQRNKGNFPGRFSGRQFSNSRSEMNVSTLELGDSALYLCASSQGRGKTEAFFGQGTRLTVV.

J is TRBJ2-3 and V is TRBV5-1, with a weak D call TRBD1 (5 bases). The ends were cut back, 2 bases at V and 5 bases at J, with 15 bases in the middle. Germline V gene sequence: CDR1 SGHRS, CDR2 YFSETQ. This CDR3 contains 15 residues. Here the CDR3 reads CASSLGHNWVDTQYF. In DNA, the CDR3 is TGCGCCAGCAGCTTAGGACACAATTGGGTAGATACGCAGTATTTT. Full variable domain (rest looked up from reference TRBV5-1 and TRBJ2-3): KAGVTQTPRYLIKTRGQQVTLSCSPISGHRSVSWYQQTPGQGLQFLFEYFSETQRNKGNFPGRFSGRQFSNSRSEMNVSTLELGDSALYLCASSLGHNWVDTQYFGPGTRLTVL.

The rearrangement links TRBV18 to TRBJ1-5, with 9 bases matching TRBD1. With V trimmed by 3 bases and J by 8 bases, 2 bases remained unmatched. This CDR3 comprises 13 residues. Germline values: CDR1 KGHSH, CDR2 LQKENI. CDR3 residues: CASSPDRGEPQHF. CDR3 nucleotides: TGTGCCAGCTCACCGGACAGGGGAGAGCCCCAGCATTTT. Combining the CDR3 with reference TRBV18 and TRBJ1-5 gives the whole variable domain NAGVMQNPRHLVRRRGQEARLRCSPMKGHSHVYWYRQLPEEGLKFMVYLQKENIIDESGMPKERFSAEFPKEGPSILRIQQVVRGDSAAYFCASSPDRGEPQHFGDGTRLSIL.

The chain carries TRBV5-6 and TRBJ1-5, with D hard to call. The CDR3 runs 14 residues. V shed 1 base and J shed 6 bases, with 11 bases lying between them. Germline lookup yields CDR1 SGHDT and CDR2 YYEEEE. The CDR3 DNA reads as TGTGCCAGCAGCTTGAGAGGTTTGAGTCAGCCCCAGCATTTT. It encodes CASSLRGLSQPQHF.

The chain couples TRBV7-9 to TRBJ2-1; 8 bases line up with TRBD1. CDR1 and CDR2 (germline): SEHNR, FQNEAQ (reference sequence). The V and J ends lost 2 bases and 3 bases, in that order; junction bases with no gene match: 3. The CDR3 extends over 15 amino acids. CDR3 residues: CASSLTGGRYNEQFF. As DNA, the CDR3 is TGTGCCAGCAGCTTAACAGGGGGTCGCTACAATGAGCAGTTCTTC.

This clone was seen more than once but under ten times. The chain links TRBV18 to TRBJ2-7, with 9 bases lining up with TRBD2. Germline trimming cut 3 bases from V and 1 base from J; bases unmatched to any gene: 7. The germline V gene encodes CDR1 KGHSH and CDR2 LQKENI. The CDR3 covers 16 residues. Here the CDR3 reads CASSPGGLAGSYEQYF. The DNA of the CDR3 is TGTGCCAGCTCACCGGGAGGGCTAGCGGGATCCTACGAGCAGTACTTC.

The chain links TRBV5-4 to TRBJ1-3, with TRBD1 matching over 12 bases. The CDR3 is 16 residues long. V trimming: 0 bases; J trimming: 4 bases; junction bases outside the gene matches: 2. Germline V gives CDR1 SGHNT, CDR2 YYREEE (reference sequence). CDR3 sequence reads: CASSLGDRGRGNTIYF. The CDR3 nucleotides are TGTGCCAGCAGCTTGGGGGACAGGGGGCGAGGAAACACCATATATTTT.